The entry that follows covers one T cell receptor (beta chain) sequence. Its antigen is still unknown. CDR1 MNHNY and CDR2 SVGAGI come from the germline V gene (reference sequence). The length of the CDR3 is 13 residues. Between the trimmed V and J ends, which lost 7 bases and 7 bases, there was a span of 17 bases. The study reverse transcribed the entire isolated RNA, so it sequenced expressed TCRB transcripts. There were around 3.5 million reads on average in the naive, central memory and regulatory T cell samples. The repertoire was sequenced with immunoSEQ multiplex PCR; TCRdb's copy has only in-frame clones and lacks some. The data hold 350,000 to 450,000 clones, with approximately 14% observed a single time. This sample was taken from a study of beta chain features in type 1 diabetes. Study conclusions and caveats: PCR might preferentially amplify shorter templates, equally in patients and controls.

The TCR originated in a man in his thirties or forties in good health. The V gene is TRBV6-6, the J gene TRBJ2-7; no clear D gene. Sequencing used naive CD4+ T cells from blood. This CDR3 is CASNQNTAGEQYV. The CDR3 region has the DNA TGTGCCAGCAACCAAAACACGGCCGGGGAGCAGTACGTC.